Listed below are T cell receptor beta chains from one sample, sequenced in a study of cytomegalovirus exposure and HLA in healthy donors. Data came from immunoSEQ multiplex PCR; TCRdb stores just in-frame clones and leaves some out. The repertoire holds approximately 100,000 clones, with approximately 80% as singletons. Sequencing was performed on PBMCs. These receptors came from a middle-aged woman in good health and CMV-seropositive. Each CDR3 is given with its conserved first and last residue. Each record gives: clone size, V gene, D gene, J gene, CDR3 DNA, CDR3 protein. A D gene is named only where the DNA matches it firmly. Rows may omit the clone size; those that give it use once, few, many or a size class.

size: few; V: TRBV10-1; D: TRBD2; J: TRBJ2-1; DNA: TGCGCCAGCAGTGAACTCCCTAGCGGGGGGGCCAATGAGCAGTTCTTC; CDR3: CASSELPSGGANEQFF
size: -; V: TRBV6-1; D: TRBD1; J: TRBJ2-7; DNA: TGTGCCAGCTTTACGGGACAGGTGTCCTACGAGCAGTACTTC; CDR3: CASFTGQVSYEQYF
size: -; V: TRBV5-1; D: TRBD2; J: TRBJ2-3; DNA: TGCGCCAGCGGGACTAGCAAACCCACAGATACGCAGTATTTT; CDR3: CASGTSKPTDTQYF
size: -; V: TRBV18; D: -; J: TRBJ1-5; DNA: TGTGCCAGCTCACCCGGGTCCGTAGATAGTCAGCCCCAGCATTTT; CDR3: CASSPGSVDSQPQHF
size: few; V: TRBV6-5; D: -; J: TRBJ1-5; DNA: TGTGCCAGCACCCCCCAACCCCAGCATTTT; CDR3: CASTPQPQHF
size: -; V: TRBV10-3; D: -; J: TRBJ2-7; DNA: TGTGCCATCAGTGCCCTCGGGTACGAGCAGTACTTC; CDR3: CAISALGYEQYF
size: -; V: TRBV6-5; D: TRBD2; J: TRBJ2-1; DNA: TGTGCCAGCAGTTACGGGGCTAGCGGGGGGAAGGGTGAGCAGTTCTTC; CDR3: CASSYGASGGKGEQFF
size: -; V: TRBV7-2; D: TRBD1; J: TRBJ1-6; DNA: TGTGCCAGCAGCTTACTCAGGGGGCCTTTTCTAAATTCACCCCTCCACTTT; CDR3: CASSLLRGPFLNSPLHF
size: -; V: TRBV18; D: -; J: TRBJ2-7; DNA: TGTGCCAGCTCACCGCAGGGAATCGAGCAGTACTTC; CDR3: CASSPQGIEQYF
size: -; V: TRBV2; D: TRBD1; J: TRBJ1-2; DNA: TGTGCCAGCACCCTGAGTCACGCCTCAGGGGGTGGCTACACCTTC; CDR3: CASTLSHASGGGYTF
size: -; V: TRBV5-1; D: -; J: TRBJ2-7; DNA: TGCGCCAGCAGCTTACGGGGTATGATCTACGAGCAGTACTTC; CDR3: CASSLRGMIYEQYF
size: -; V: TRBV7-3; D: TRBD2; J: TRBJ2-3; DNA: TGTGCCAGCAGCCCCGGGGGGGCGCGGACGCAGTATTTT; CDR3: CASSPGGARTQYF
size: few; V: TRBV19; D: TRBD2; J: TRBJ2-5; DNA: TGTGCCAGTAGCGGCGGGGGGGCAGCTCAAGAGACCCAGTACTTC; CDR3: CASSGGGAAQETQYF
size: -; V: TRBV6-5; D: -; J: TRBJ1-2; DNA: TGTGCCAGCAGGAGGACAGCCAATTTTAACTATGGCTACACCTTC; CDR3: CASRRTANFNYGYTF
size: -; V: TRBV7-9; D: -; J: TRBJ2-1; DNA: TGTGCCAGCAGCTTGCCGGGACTTTCTAGCTCCTACAATGAGCAGTTCTTC; CDR3: CASSLPGLSSSYNEQFF
size: -; V: TRBV4-2; D: TRBD2; J: TRBJ2-7; DNA: TGTGCCAGCAGCCCCCTAGCGGGGGTAGTCGAGCAGTACTTC; CDR3: CASSPLAGVVEQYF
size: -; V: TRBV29-1; D: TRBD1; J: TRBJ1-2; DNA: TGCAGCGTTGGGGGACAGACCCCGACGGGCTACACCTTC; CDR3: CSVGGQTPTGYTF
size: few; V: TRBV7-8; D: -; J: TRBJ1-3; DNA: TGTGCCAGCAGCTTCGGAATGACAGGAGGTGGAAACACCATATATTTT; CDR3: CASSFGMTGGGNTIYF
size: -; V: TRBV6-1; D: -; J: TRBJ1-1; DNA: TGTGCCAGCAGGAACAGGGTAGGGATCCCTGAAGCTTTCTTT; CDR3: CASRNRVGIPEAFF
size: -; V: TRBV5-1; D: TRBD1; J: TRBJ1-3; DNA: TGCGCCAGCAGCTACTCCCCAACAGGGGCCTCTGGAAACACCATATATTTT; CDR3: CASSYSPTGASGNTIYF
size: -; V: TRBV29-1; D: TRBD1; J: TRBJ1-3; DNA: TGCAGCGCACGACAGGGGGCTGCAAACACCATATATTTT; CDR3: CSARQGAANTIYF
size: few; V: TRBV7-6; D: -; J: TRBJ2-3; DNA: TGTGCCAGCAGCTTATCCCTGAGTGCAGATACGCAGTATTTT; CDR3: CASSLSLSADTQYF
size: -; V: TRBV19; D: -; J: TRBJ1-5; DNA: TGTGCCAGTAGTACGACAGAGCATCAGCCCCAGCATTTT; CDR3: CASSTTEHQPQHF
size: -; V: TRBV10-3; D: TRBD1; J: TRBJ1-5; DNA: TGTGCCACCCTCCCCGGGACAGGGATTGATAGCGGTCAGCCCCAGCATTTT; CDR3: CATLPGTGIDSGQPQHF
size: -; V: TRBV25-1; D: TRBD2; J: TRBJ2-2; DNA: TGTGCCAGCAGTGAGAGTAGCGGGGGGTCGGCCGGGGAGCTGTTTTTT; CDR3: CASSESSGGSAGELFF
size: -; V: TRBV6-5; D: -; J: TRBJ2-3; DNA: TGTGCCAGCAGTCACCGGGGTAGGACAGATACGCAGTATTTT; CDR3: CASSHRGRTDTQYF
size: -; V: TRBV30; D: -; J: TRBJ1-6; DNA: TGTGCCTGGAGTCTCGCAGGGTGGAATTCACCCCTCCACTTT; CDR3: CAWSLAGWNSPLHF
size: -; V: TRBV2; D: -; J: TRBJ1-2; DNA: TGTGCCAGCAGTGAGAGGGTCTCCCACACCTTC; CDR3: CASSERVSHTF
size: -; V: TRBV6-5; D: TRBD2; J: TRBJ2-1; DNA: TGTGCCAGCAGTTTAGCGGGGGGAAACTACAATGAGCAGTTCTTC; CDR3: CASSLAGGNYNEQFF
size: -; V: TRBV30; D: -; J: TRBJ1-5; DNA: TGTGCCTGGAGTGTACGGGGTGGTCAGCCCCAGCATTTT; CDR3: CAWSVRGGQPQHF
size: -; V: TRBV7-2; D: -; J: TRBJ1-4; DNA: TGTGCCAGCAGCTCGCGGGCTGAAAAACTGTTTTTT; CDR3: CASSSRAEKLFF
size: -; V: TRBV30; D: -; J: TRBJ2-3; DNA: TGTGCCTGGGGACAAAAAGATACGCAGTATTTT; CDR3: CAWGQKDTQYF
size: -; V: TRBV29-1; D: -; J: TRBJ2-3; DNA: TGCAGCCTGGAGGGACAGCGCACAGATACGCAGTATTTT; CDR3: CSLEGQRTDTQYF
size: -; V: TRBV13; D: -; J: TRBJ1-5; DNA: TGTGCCAGCAGCCCAGCCGGGTATCAGCCCCAGCATTTT; CDR3: CASSPAGYQPQHF
size: -; V: TRBV7-2; D: -; J: TRBJ1-2; DNA: TGTGCCAGCTCACTTGACTCGGGTTTAGGAGGCTACACCTTC; CDR3: CASSLDSGLGGYTF
size: few; V: TRBV4-2; D: -; J: TRBJ2-2; DNA: TGTGCCAGCAGCCAAGATAGGCCCAGCGCGAACACCGGGGAGCTGTTTTTT; CDR3: CASSQDRPSANTGELFF
size: -; V: TRBV30; D: -; J: TRBJ1-2; DNA: TGTGCCTGGACTCTAAGGGTGGGAGGGGTCTATGGCTACACCTTC; CDR3: CAWTLRVGGVYGYTF
size: few; V: TRBV4-1; D: TRBD1; J: TRBJ1-5; DNA: TGCGCCAGCAGCCAAACCCGGGACAGGGAATCCAATCAGCCCCAGCATTTT; CDR3: CASSQTRDRESNQPQHF
size: -; V: TRBV7-9; D: -; J: TRBJ2-5; DNA: TGTGCCAGCGGAGGGGGGGCCGTCGGTCAAGAGACCCAGTACTTC; CDR3: CASGGGAVGQETQYF
size: -; V: TRBV5-1; D: -; J: TRBJ1-1; DNA: TGCGCCAGCAGCTTGCTGGCCGACAAAGAAGCTTTCTTT; CDR3: CASSLLADKEAFF
size: few; V: TRBV2; D: TRBD1; J: TRBJ1-3; DNA: TGTGCCAGCAGTGCCTTGGACAGGGGAGGAAACACCATATATTTT; CDR3: CASSALDRGGNTIYF
size: -; V: TRBV6-1; D: TRBD1; J: TRBJ2-7; DNA: TGTGCCAGCAGAAGTATTTGGGTGGGGGACAGGGAGTACTTC; CDR3: CASRSIWVGDREYF
size: -; V: TRBV7-3; D: TRBD2; J: TRBJ2-3; DNA: TGTGCCAGCAGCTTTTCCACTAGCGGGGGGGCGAGCACAGATACGCAGTATTTT; CDR3: CASSFSTSGGASTDTQYF
size: -; V: TRBV9; D: -; J: TRBJ2-7; DNA: TGTGCCAGCAGCCCCCAAACCTACGAGCAGTACTTC; CDR3: CASSPQTYEQYF
size: -; V: TRBV7-9; D: -; J: TRBJ1-1; DNA: TGTGCCAGCAGCTTAGACATTCTCTTCTTT; CDR3: CASSLDILFF
size: -; V: TRBV19; D: -; J: TRBJ1-2; DNA: TGTGCCAGTAGTAAGGAGGGGAAAGGCTACACCTTC; CDR3: CASSKEGKGYTF
size: few; V: TRBV27; D: TRBD1; J: TRBJ1-6; DNA: TGTGCCAGCAGTTTGACCCGGGACAGTCCTAATTCACCCCTCCACTTT; CDR3: CASSLTRDSPNSPLHF
size: -; V: TRBV15; D: TRBD2; J: TRBJ2-1; DNA: TGTGCCACCAGCAGAGGGGGAGCGGGGCCTTACAATGAGCAGTTCTTC; CDR3: CATSRGGAGPYNEQFF
size: -; V: TRBV19; D: -; J: TRBJ1-6; DNA: TGTGCCAGTAATAAGGGGGAGAGGTATTATAATTCACCCCTCCACTTT; CDR3: CASNKGERYYNSPLHF
size: few; V: TRBV6-1; D: -; J: TRBJ1-5; DNA: TGTGCCAGCAGGCTACAGGGCCGCAATCAGCCCCAGCATTTT; CDR3: CASRLQGRNQPQHF
size: -; V: TRBV19; D: TRBD2; J: TRBJ2-3; DNA: TGTGCCAGTAGTATTGTAGCGGGGGGGCGGGATACGCAGTATTTT; CDR3: CASSIVAGGRDTQYF
size: -; V: TRBV7-2; D: -; J: TRBJ2-2; DNA: TGTGCCAGCAGCTTACTCAGGAACACCGGGGAGCTGTTTTTT; CDR3: CASSLLRNTGELFF